These 17 T cell receptor beta chains share one sample of origin, sequenced in a study of human T cells and chemical hapten exposure. TCRdb called the RACE reads again in MiXCR, with one record for every CDR3 protein. The sample lists tens of thousands of distinct CDR3 sequences, about 10% occurring once. Regarding time point: patch test 1, 2 weeks after DPC sensitization. As to treatment: therapeutic diphenylcyclopropenone sensitization with weekly scalp DPC. The sequenced sample was whole blood, obtained in connection with sensitization to the hapten diphenylcyclopropenone (DPC). The source is a woman aged 45 to 65 with alopecia areata. Some clones in this sample may be carry-over from other donors' samples.

This chain joins TRBV11-2 and TRBJ2-1; D gene unclear. The CDR3 is 14 residues long. The germline V gene has CDR1 SGHAT and CDR2 FQNNGV. V shed 5 bases and J shed 0 bases, with 8 bases lying between them. DNA for the CDR3: TGTGCCAGCAGCCCAGATCTCTCCTACAATGAGCAGTTCTTC. The encoded protein is CASSPDLSYNEQFF.

This clonotype occurred many times. The rearrangement joins TRBV9 to TRBJ2-1; no firm D call. V was shortened by 0 bases and J by 3 bases, with 13 bases between the two germline ends. The CDR3 spans 16 residues. The germline V gene has CDR1 SGDLS and CDR2 YYNGEE. CDR3 sequence: CASSVGSVPGYNEQFF. The CDR3 DNA reads as TGTGCCAGCAGCGTAGGGTCGGTGCCGGGCTACAATGAGCAGTTCTTC. The full variable domain, rest sourced from reference TRBV9 and TRBJ2-1, is DSGVTQTPKHLITATGQRVTLRCSPRSGDLSVYWYQQSLDQGLQFLIQYYNGEERAKGNILERFSAQQFPDLHSELNLSSLELGDSALYFCASSVGSVPGYNEQFFGPGTRLTVL.

V is TRBV6-5 and J is TRBJ2-1, with D perhaps given as TRBD1 or TRBD2 (6 bases each). The ends were cut back, 5 bases at V and 0 bases at J, with 20 bases in the middle. Per germline, CDR1 MNHEY and CDR2 SVGAGI. This CDR3 spans 18 amino acids. As DNA, the CDR3 is TGTGCCAGCAGTAGACTAGGGGGATCCTACAGCTCCTACAATGAGCAGTTCTTC. Its protein is CASSRLGGSYSSYNEQFF.

The chain links TRBV3-1 to TRBJ1-3; tentative D call: TRBD1 (5 bases). The CDR3 runs 17 residues. V lost 4 bases, J lost 0 bases, and 16 bases lay in between. Germline V lookup: CDR1 LGHDT, CDR2 YNNKEL (reference sequence). CDR3 bases: TGTGCCAGCAGCCTCCAGGGAGCCAGCTTCTCTGGAAACACCATATATTTT. This translates into CASSLQGASFSGNTIYF.

This clonotype was counted only a few times. The chain combines TRBV6-1 with TRBJ2-2; 8 bases match TRBD1. The CDR3 has 14 residues. The germline gives CDR1 MNHNS, CDR2 SASEGT. The V segment lost 6 bases and the J segment 4 bases; nucleotides outside the gene matches: 4. The CDR3 DNA follows: TGTGCCAGCAGCGTCACAGGGGGCACCGGGGAGCTGTTTTTT. It is translated as CASSVTGGTGELFF.

A few counts support this clonotype. The genes are TRBV10-3 and TRBJ2-7, with D perhaps TRBD2 (7 bases). The CDR3 totals 14 residues. V shed 6 bases and J shed 1 base, with 13 bases lying between them. The germline CDR1 and CDR2 sequences are ENHRY and SYGVKD. The CDR3 spells CAIRVGGVSYEQYF. In DNA, the CDR3 is TGTGCCATCAGGGTAGGGGGGGTTTCCTACGAGCAGTACTTC.

This clonotype was found a few times. This rearrangement joins TRBV18 to TRBJ1-5; possible D gene TRBD1, 6 bases. In germline, CDR1 is KGHSH, CDR2 LQKENI. CDR3 length: 15 residues. Trimming stripped 6 bases from V and 4 bases from J, with 16 bases between. This CDR3 is CASSSTGTLNQPQHF. The CDR3 DNA sequence: TGTGCCAGCTCGTCCACTGGGACACTTAATCAGCCCCAGCATTTT.

This clonotype was found a few times. J is TRBJ2-7 and V is TRBV28; the match to TRBD1 covers 8 bases. Germline V gene sequence: CDR1 MDHEN, CDR2 SYDVKM. The CDR3 has 13 residues. Trimming cost V 6 bases and J 5 bases; bases outside gene matches: 6. The CDR3 loop reads CASSLDRVHEQYF. As DNA, the CDR3 is TGTGCCAGCAGCTTGGACAGGGTGCACGAGCAGTACTTC.

The rearrangement joins TRBV4-2 to TRBJ1-5, with TRBD1 matching 9 bases. J was trimmed by 11 bases and V by 1 base; bases with no gene match: 12. CDR3 length: 16 residues. CDR1 and CDR2 from the germline V gene are LGHNA and YNFKEQ. CDR3 nucleotide sequence: TGTGCCAGCAGCCAAGCCCAGGGACAGGGTCTAGCGGCCCAGCATTTT. Residues: CASSQAQGQGLAAQHF.

This chain joins TRBV5-1 and TRBJ2-5; no clear D. This CDR3 region has 14 residues. V was pared by 0 bases and J by 3 bases, with 9 bases between. Germline CDR1 is SGHRS and CDR2 is YFSETQ. The CDR3, as DNA: TGCGCCAGCAGCTTGGGGGCAGGCAAAGAGACCCAGTACTTC. Its protein product is CASSLGAGKETQYF.

The V and J genes are TRBV30 and TRBJ2-1; 11 positions agree with TRBD2. Germline values: CDR1 GTSNPN, CDR2 SVGIG (reference sequence). The length of the CDR3 is 16 residues. With 5 bases clipped from V and 2 bases from J, the junction kept 8 bases outside the gene matches. The CDR3 here is CAWRGTSGGTYNEQFF. For the CDR3, the DNA is TGTGCCTGGCGGGGAACTAGCGGGGGAACCTACAATGAGCAGTTCTTC.

This clonotype has at least ten counts. The genes are TRBV30 and TRBJ1-1, with D maybe TRBD1 (5 bases). Germline V gene data show CDR1 as GTSNPN and CDR2 as SVGIG (reference sequence). The CDR3 has 14 residues. Trimming cost V 2 bases and J 2 bases, with 12 bases left between them. The CDR3, as DNA: TGTGCCTGGAGTTCAGGGAATTTTAACACTGAAGCTTTCTTT. Amino acids: CAWSSGNFNTEAFF.

The chain is built from TRBV7-3 and TRBJ2-7, with 14 bases identical to TRBD2. The J segment lost 5 bases and the V segment lost 1 base, leaving 1 base of the junction unmatched. The CDR3 covers 15 residues. Germline CDR1 is SGHTA and CDR2 is FQGTGA. For the CDR3, the DNA is TGTGCCAGCAGCTTAATGGGACTAGCGGGGGACGAGCAGTACTTC. Its translation is CASSLMGLAGDEQYF.

This chain uses TRBV7-2 with TRBJ2-3; D remains unclear. This CDR3 has 13 residues. Per the germline V gene, CDR1 is SGHTA and CDR2 is FQGNSA. V shed 3 bases and J shed 4 bases, with 8 bases lying between them. As DNA, the CDR3 is TGTGCCAGCAGCTTTTTTTCCTCAGATACGCAGTATTTT. Protein: CASSFFSSDTQYF.

The gene calls are TRBV3-1 and TRBJ2-7; D not resolved. Trimming took off 2 bases at V and 5 bases at J, with 4 bases between the two ends. CDR3 length: 11 amino acids. The germline V gene has CDR1 LGHDT and CDR2 YNNKEL (reference sequence). CDR3 loop: CASSQRNEQYF. As DNA, the CDR3 is TGTGCCAGCAGCCAAAGGAACGAGCAGTACTTC.

This clonotype appeared many times. The chain couples TRBV27 to TRBJ1-4; D possibly corresponds to TRBD1 (5 bases). V lost 7 bases to trimming and J lost 7 bases, with 13 bases between them. The CDR3 length is 13 residues. Germline V gives CDR1 MNHEY, CDR2 SMNVEV (reference sequence). CDR3 protein: CASMRLGGEKLFF. The DNA of the CDR3 is TGTGCCAGCATGCGGCTGGGGGGTGAAAAACTGTTTTTT.

A few counts support this clonotype. The J gene is TRBJ1-2, the V gene TRBV7-2; TRBD1 agrees at 7 bases. The length of the CDR3 is 13 residues. Germline V gene sequence: CDR1 SGHTA, CDR2 FQGNSA. Trimming at V came to 1 base and at J to 5 bases, leaving 1 base not matched to a gene. Here the CDR3 DNA reads TGTGCCAGCAGCTTAGGACAGGGATATGGCTACACCTTC. Protein sequence: CASSLGQGYGYTF.